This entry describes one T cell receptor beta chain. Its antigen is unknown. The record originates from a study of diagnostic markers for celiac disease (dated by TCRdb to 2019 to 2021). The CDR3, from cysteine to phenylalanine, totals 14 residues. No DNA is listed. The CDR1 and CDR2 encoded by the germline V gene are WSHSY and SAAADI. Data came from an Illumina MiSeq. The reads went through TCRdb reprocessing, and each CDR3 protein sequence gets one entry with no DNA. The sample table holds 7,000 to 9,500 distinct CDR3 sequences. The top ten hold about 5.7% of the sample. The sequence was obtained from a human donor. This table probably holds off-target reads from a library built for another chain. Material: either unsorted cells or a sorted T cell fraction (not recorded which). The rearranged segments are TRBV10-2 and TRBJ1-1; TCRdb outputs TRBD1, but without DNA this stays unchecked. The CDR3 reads CASRALNMNTEAFF.